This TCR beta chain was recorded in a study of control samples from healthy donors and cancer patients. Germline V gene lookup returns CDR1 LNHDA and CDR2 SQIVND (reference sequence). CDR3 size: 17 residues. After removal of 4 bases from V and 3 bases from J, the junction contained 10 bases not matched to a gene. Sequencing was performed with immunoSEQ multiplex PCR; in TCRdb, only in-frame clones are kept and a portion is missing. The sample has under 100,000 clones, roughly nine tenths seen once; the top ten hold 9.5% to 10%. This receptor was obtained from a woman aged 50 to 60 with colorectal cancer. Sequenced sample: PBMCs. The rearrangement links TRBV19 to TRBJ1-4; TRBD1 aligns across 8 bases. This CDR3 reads CASSTTMQGAANEKLFF. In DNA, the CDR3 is TGTGCCAGTAGTACTACAATGCAGGGGGCAGCTAATGAAAAACTGTTTTTT.